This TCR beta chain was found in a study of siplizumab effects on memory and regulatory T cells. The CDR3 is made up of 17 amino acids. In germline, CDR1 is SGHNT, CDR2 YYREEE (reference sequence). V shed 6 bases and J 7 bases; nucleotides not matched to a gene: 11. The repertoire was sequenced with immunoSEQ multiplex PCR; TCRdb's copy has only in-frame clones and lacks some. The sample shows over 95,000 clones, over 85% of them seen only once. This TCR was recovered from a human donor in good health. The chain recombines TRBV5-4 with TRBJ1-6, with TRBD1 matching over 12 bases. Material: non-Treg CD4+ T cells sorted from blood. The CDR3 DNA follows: TGTGCCAGCACCTCCGGGGGGGACAGGGGGCGGAATTCACCCCTCCACTTT. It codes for CASTSGGDRGRNSPLHF. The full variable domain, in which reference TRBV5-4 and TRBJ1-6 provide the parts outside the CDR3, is ETGVTQSPTHLIKTRGQQVTLRCSSQSGHNTVSWYQQALGQGPQFIFQYYREEENGRGNFPPRFSGLQFPNYSSELNVNALELDDSALYLCASTSGGDRGRNSPLHFGNGTRLTVT.